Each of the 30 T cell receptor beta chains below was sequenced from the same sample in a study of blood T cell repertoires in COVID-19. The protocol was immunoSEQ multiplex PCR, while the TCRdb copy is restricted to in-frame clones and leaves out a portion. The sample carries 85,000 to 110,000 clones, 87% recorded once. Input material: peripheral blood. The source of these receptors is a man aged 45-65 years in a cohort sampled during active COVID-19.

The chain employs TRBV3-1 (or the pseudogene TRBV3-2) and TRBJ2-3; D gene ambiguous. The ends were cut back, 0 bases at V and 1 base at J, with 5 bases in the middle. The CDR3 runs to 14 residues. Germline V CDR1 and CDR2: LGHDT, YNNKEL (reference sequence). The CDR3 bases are TGTGCCAGCAGCCAAGATCAGGGCACAGATACGCAGTATTTT. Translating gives CASSQDQGTDTQYF.

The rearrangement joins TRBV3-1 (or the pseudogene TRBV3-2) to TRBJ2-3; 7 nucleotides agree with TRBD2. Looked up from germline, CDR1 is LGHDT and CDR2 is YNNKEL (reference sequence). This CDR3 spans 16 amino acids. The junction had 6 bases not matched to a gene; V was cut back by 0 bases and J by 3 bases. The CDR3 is CASSQDLGGGTDTQYF. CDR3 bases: TGTGCCAGCAGCCAAGATCTTGGGGGGGGTACAGATACGCAGTATTTT.

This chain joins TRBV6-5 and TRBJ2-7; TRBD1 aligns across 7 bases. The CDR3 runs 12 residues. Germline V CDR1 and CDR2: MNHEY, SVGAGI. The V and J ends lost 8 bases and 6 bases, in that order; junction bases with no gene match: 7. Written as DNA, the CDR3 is TGTGCCAGCTTCGACAGGGTAATCGAGCAGTACTTC. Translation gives CASFDRVIEQYF.

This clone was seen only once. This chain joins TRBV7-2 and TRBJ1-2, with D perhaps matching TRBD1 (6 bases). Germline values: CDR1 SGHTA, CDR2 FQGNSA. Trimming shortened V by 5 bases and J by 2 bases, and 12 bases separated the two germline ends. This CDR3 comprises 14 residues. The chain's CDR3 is CASSKQGENYGYTF. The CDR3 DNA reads TGTGCCAGCAGCAAACAGGGTGAGAACTATGGCTACACCTTC. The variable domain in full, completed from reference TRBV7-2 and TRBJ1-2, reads GAGVSQSPSNKVTEKGKDVELRCDPISGHTALYWYRQSLGQGLEFLIYFQGNSAPDKSGLPSDRFSAERTGGSVSTLTIQRTQQEDSAVYLCASSKQGENYGYTFGSGTRLTVV.

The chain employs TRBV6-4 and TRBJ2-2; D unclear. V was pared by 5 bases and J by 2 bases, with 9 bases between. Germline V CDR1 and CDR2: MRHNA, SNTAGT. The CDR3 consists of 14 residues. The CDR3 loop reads CASSNKLNTGELFF. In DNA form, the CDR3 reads TGTGCCAGCAGTAATAAACTAAACACCGGGGAGCTGTTTTTT.

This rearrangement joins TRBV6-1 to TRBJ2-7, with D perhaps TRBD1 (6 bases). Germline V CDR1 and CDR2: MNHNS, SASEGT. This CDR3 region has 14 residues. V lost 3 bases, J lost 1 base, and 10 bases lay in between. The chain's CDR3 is CASSERQASYEQYF. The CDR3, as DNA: TGTGCCAGCAGTGAGCGACAGGCTTCCTACGAGCAGTACTTC.

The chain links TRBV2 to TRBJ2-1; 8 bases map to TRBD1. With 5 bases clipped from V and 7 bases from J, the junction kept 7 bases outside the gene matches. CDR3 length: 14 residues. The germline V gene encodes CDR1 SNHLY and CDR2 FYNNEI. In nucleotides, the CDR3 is TGTGCCAGCAGTACGGCAGGGGGCCGGAATGAGCAGTTCTTC. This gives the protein CASSTAGGRNEQFF.

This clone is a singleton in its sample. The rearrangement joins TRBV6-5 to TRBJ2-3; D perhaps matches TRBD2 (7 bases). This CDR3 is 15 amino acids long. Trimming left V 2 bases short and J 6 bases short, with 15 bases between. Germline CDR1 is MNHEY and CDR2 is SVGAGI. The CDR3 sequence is CASSYRARGADTQYF. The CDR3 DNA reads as TGTGCCAGCAGTTACAGGGCACGGGGGGCCGATACGCAGTATTTT.

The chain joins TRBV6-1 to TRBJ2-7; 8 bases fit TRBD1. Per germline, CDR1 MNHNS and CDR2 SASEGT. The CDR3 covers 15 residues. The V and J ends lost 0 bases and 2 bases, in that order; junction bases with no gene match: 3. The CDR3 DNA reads TGTGCCAGCAGTGAAGCACCACAGGGGGCCTACGAGCAGTACTTC. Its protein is CASSEAPQGAYEQYF.

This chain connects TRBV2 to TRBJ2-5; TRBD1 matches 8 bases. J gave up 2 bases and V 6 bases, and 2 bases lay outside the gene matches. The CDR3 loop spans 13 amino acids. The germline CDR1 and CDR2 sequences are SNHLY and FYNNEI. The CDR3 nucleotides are TGTGCCAGCAGCCGGACAGGGCAAGAGACCCAGTACTTC. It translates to CASSRTGQETQYF. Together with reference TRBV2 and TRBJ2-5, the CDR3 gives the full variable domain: EPEVTQTPSHQVTQMGQEVILRCVPISNHLYFYWYRQILGQKVEFLVSFYNNEISEKSEIFDDQFSVERPDGSNFTLKIRSTKLEDSAMYFCASSRTGQETQYFGPGTRLLVL.

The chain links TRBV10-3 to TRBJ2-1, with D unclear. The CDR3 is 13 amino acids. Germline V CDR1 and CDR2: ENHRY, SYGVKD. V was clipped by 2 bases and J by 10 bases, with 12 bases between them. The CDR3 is CAISEPASEEQFF. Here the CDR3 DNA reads TGTGCCATCAGTGAGCCGGCGAGCGAGGAGCAGTTCTTC.

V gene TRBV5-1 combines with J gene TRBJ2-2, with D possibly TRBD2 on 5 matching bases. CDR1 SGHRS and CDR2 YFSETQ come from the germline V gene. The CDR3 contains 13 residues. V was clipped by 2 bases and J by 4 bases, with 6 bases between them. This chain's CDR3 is CASSFRGTGELFF. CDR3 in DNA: TGCGCCAGCAGCTTCCGGGGCACCGGGGAGCTGTTTTTT. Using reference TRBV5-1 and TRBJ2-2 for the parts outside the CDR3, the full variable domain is KAGVTQTPRYLIKTRGQQVTLSCSPISGHRSVSWYQQTPGQGLQFLFEYFSETQRNKGNFPGRFSGRQFSNSRSEMNVSTLELGDSALYLCASSFRGTGELFFGEGSRLTVL.

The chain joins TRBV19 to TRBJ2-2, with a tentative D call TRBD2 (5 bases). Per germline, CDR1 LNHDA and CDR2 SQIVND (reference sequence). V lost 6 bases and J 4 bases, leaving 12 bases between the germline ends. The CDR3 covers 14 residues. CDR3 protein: CASRSTSGTGELFF. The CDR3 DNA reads TGTGCCAGTAGAAGTACGAGCGGCACCGGGGAGCTGTTTTTT.

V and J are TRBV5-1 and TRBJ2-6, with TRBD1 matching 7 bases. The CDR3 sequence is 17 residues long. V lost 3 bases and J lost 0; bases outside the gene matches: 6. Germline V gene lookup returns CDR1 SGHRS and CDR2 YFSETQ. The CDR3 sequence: CASSYRGRSSGANVLTF. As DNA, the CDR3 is TGCGCCAGCAGCTACAGGGGCCGAAGCTCTGGGGCCAACGTCCTGACTTTC.

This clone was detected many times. DNA of the CDR3: TGCGCCAGCAGCCTGTGGTGGGACAGCGAGCAGTACTTC. Translated, it gives CASSLWWDSEQYF. The rearrangement joins TRBV4-1 to TRBJ2-7, with 7 bases matching TRBD1. The germline V gene has CDR1 MGHRA and CDR2 YSYEKL. The CDR3 totals 13 residues. The ends lost 4 bases at V and 6 bases at J; junction bases unmatched: 6.

The CDR3 region has the DNA TGTGCCAGCAGTTTGGTAGGGGCAGGGCTGAACACTGAAGCTTTCTTT. Translated, it gives CASSLVGAGLNTEAFF. This rearrangement joins TRBV28 to TRBJ1-1, with a weak D call TRBD1 (5 bases). This CDR3 region has 16 residues. Germline-derived CDR1 and CDR2 are MDHEN and SYDVKM. Trimming took 3 bases from V and 0 from J, leaving 14 bases between them.

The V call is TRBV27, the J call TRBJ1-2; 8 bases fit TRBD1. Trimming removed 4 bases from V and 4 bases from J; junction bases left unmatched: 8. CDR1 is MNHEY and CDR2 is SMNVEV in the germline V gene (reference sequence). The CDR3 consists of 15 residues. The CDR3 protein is CASSSPDRASYGYTF. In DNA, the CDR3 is TGTGCCAGCAGTTCGCCGGACAGGGCGAGCTATGGCTACACCTTC.

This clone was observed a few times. The chain's CDR3 is CARSLAARKRGHYGYTF. The CDR3 nucleotides read TGTGCCAGAAGCTTAGCAGCCAGGAAGAGAGGGCACTATGGCTACACCTTC. The genes are TRBV7-5 and TRBJ1-2. TRBV7-5 is recorded as a pseudogene. The CDR3 is made up of 17 amino acids.

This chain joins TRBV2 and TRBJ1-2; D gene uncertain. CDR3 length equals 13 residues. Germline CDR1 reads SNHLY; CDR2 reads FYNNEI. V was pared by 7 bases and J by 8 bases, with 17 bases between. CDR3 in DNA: TGTGCCAGCACCAGGAACCCCCTCTCAGGCTACACCTTC. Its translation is CASTRNPLSGYTF.

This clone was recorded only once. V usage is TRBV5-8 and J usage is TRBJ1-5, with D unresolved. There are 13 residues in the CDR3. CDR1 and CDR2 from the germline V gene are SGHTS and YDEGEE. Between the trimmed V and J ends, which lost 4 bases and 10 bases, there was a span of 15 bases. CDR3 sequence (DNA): TGTGCCAGCAGCGTCCAGCAGTCGGGACCCCAGCATTTT. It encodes CASSVQQSGPQHF.

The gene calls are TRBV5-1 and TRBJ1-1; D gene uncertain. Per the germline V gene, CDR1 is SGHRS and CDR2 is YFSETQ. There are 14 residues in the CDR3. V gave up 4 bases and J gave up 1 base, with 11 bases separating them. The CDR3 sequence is CASSPLTGNTEAFF. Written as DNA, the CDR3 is TGCGCCAGCAGCCCGTTGACGGGGAACACTGAAGCTTTCTTT.

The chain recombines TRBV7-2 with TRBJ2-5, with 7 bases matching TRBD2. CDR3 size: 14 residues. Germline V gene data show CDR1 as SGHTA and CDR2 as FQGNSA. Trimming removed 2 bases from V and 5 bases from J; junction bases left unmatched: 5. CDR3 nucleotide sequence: TGTGCCAGCAGCTTAACGTGGGGGGGGGAGACCCAGTACTTC. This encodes CASSLTWGGETQYF.

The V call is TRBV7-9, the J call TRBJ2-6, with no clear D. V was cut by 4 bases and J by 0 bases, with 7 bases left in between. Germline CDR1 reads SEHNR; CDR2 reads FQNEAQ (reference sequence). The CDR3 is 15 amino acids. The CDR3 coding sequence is TGTGCCAGCAGCTCAGTGGTCTCTGGGGCCAACGTCCTGACTTTC. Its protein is CASSSVVSGANVLTF.

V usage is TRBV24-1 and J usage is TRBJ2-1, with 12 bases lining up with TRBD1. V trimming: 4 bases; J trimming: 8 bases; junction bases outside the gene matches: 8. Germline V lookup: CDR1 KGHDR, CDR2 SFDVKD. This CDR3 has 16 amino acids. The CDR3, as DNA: TGTGCCACCAGTGACCGGGGACAGGGGGCGCGACATGAGCAGTTCTTC. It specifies CATSDRGQGARHEQFF.

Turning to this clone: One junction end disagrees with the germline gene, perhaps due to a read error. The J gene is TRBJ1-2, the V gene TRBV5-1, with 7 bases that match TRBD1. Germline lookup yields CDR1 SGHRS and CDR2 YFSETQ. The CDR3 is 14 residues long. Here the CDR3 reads CASSPTDRVVGHTF. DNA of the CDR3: TGCGCCAGCAGCCCGACCGACAGGGTAGTTGGCCACACCTTC.

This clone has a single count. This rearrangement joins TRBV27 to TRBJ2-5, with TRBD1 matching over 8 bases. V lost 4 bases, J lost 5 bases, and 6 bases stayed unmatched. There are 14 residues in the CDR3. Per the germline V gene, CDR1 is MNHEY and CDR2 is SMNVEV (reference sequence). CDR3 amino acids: CASSYRQGLETQYF. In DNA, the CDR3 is TGTGCCAGCAGTTACCGACAGGGGTTGGAGACCCAGTACTTC.

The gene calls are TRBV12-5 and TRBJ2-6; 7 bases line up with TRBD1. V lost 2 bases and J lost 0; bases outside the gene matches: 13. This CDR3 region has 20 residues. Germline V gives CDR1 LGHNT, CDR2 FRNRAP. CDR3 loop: CASGLYEPGQLPSGANVLTF. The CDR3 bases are TGTGCTAGTGGTTTGTATGAGCCGGGACAGTTACCCTCTGGGGCCAACGTCCTGACTTTC.

In DNA, the CDR3 is TGTGCCAGTGCGGTCGGACCCGGACAGGGACAATATAGCAATCAGCCCCAGCATTTT. Amino acid sequence: CASAVGPGQGQYSNQPQHF. The gene calls are TRBV19 and TRBJ1-5, with TRBD1 identical over 8 bases. Germline CDR1 and CDR2: LNHDA and SQIVND (reference sequence). After removal of 8 bases from V and 0 bases from J, the junction contained 18 bases not matched to a gene. This CDR3 spans 19 amino acids. The variable domain in full, completed from reference TRBV19 and TRBJ1-5, reads DGGITQSPKYLFRKEGQNVTLSCEQNLNHDAMYWYRQDPGQGLRLIYYSQIVNDFQKGDIAEGYSVSREKKESFPLTVTSAQKNPTAFYLCASAVGPGQGQYSNQPQHFGDGTRLSIL.

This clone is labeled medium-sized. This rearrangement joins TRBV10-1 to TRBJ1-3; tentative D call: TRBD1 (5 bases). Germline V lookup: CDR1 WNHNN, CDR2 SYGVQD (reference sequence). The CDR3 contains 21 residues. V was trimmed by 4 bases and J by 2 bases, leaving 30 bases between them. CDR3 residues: CASSGHLPGKASLKPGNTIYF. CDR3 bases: TGCGCCAGCAGTGGCCACCTCCCAGGGAAGGCGTCACTAAAGCCTGGAAACACCATATATTTT.

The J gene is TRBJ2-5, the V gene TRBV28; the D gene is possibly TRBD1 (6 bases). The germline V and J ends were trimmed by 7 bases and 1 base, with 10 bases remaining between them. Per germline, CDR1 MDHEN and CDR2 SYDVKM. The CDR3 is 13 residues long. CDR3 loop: CASNTGFQETQYF. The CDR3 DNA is TGTGCCAGCAACACAGGGTTCCAAGAGACCCAGTACTTC. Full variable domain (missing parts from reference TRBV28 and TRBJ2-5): DVKVTQSSRYLVKRTGEKVFLECVQDMDHENMFWYRQDPGLGLRLIYFSYDVKMKEKGDIPEGYSVSREKKERFSLILESASTNQTSMYLCASNTGFQETQYFGPGTRLLVL.